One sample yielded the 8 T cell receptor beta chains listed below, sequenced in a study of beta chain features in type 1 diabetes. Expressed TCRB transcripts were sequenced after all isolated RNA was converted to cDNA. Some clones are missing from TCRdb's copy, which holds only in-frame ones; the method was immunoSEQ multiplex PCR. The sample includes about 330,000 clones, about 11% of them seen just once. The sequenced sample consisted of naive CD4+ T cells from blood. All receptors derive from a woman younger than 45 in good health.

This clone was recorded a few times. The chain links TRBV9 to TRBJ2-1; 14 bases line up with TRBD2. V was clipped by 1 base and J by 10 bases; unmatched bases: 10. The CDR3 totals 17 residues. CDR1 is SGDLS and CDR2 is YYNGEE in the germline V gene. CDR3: CASSVRPGLAGVGEQFF. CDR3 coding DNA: TGTGCCAGCAGCGTAAGACCGGGACTAGCGGGAGTCGGGGAGCAGTTCTTC. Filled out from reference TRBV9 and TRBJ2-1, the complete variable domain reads DSGVTQTPKHLITATGQRVTLRCSPRSGDLSVYWYQQSLDQGLQFLIQYYNGEERAKGNILERFSAQQFPDLHSELNLSSLELGDSALYFCASSVRPGLAGVGEQFFGPGTRLTVL.

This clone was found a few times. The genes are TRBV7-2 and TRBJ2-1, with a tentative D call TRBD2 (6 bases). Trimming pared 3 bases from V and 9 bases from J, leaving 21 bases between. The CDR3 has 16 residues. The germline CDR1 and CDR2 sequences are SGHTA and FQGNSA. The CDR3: CASSFPGVRSGSEQFF. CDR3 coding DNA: TGTGCCAGCAGCTTTCCGGGAGTCCGCTCGGGGTCTGAGCAGTTCTTC.

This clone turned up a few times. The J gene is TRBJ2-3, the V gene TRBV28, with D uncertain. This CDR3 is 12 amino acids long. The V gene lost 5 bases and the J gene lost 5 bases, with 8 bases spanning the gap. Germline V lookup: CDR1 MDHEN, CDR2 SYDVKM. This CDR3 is CASSVELDTQYF. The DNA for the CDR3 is TGTGCCAGCAGTGTGGAGTTAGATACGCAGTATTTT.

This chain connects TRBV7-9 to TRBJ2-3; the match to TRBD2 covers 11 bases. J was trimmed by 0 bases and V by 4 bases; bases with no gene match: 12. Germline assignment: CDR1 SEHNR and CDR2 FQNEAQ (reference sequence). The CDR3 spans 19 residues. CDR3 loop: CASSSTSGSKSISTDTQYF. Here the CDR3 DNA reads TGTGCCAGCAGCTCCACTAGCGGGAGTAAATCCATTAGCACAGATACGCAGTATTTT.

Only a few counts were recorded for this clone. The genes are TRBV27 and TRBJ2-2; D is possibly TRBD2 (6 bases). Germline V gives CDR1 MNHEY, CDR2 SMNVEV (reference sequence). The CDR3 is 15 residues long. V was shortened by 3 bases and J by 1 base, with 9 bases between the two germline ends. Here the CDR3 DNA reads TGTGCCAGCAGTTTTGACGGGGGGAACACCGGGGAGCTGTTTTTT. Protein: CASSFDGGNTGELFF.

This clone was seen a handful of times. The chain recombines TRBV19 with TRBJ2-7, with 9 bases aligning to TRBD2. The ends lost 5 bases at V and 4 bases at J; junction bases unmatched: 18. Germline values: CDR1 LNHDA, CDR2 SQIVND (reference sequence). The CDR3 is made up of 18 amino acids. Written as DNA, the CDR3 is TGTGCCAGTAGTGCCCGTTTTAGCGGGAGCGGACCGAATTACGAGCAGTACTTC. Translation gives CASSARFSGSGPNYEQYF.

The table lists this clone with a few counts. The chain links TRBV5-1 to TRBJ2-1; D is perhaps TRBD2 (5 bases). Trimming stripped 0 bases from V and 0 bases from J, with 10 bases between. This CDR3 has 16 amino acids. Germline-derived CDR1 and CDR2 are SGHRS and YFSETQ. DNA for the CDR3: TGCGCCAGCAGCTTGGTTGCTGGGAGCTCCTACAATGAGCAGTTCTTC. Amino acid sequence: CASSLVAGSSYNEQFF.

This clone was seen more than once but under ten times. The CDR3 sequence is CAWSKTGPRGTEAFF. The DNA for the CDR3 is TGTGCCTGGAGTAAAACCGGGCCAAGGGGCACTGAAGCTTTCTTT. This chain joins TRBV30 and TRBJ1-1, with D possibly being TRBD1 (5 bases). The CDR3 is made up of 15 amino acids. CDR1 is GTSNPN and CDR2 is SVGIG in the germline V gene (reference sequence). The V and J ends lost 2 bases and 4 bases respectively, with 17 bases between them.